The TCR beta chain under discussion was sequenced for a study of blood T cell repertoires in COVID-19. In the original workflow: Amplifying reference gene primers gave estimates of nucleated cell counts. Generated by immunoSEQ multiplex PCR, the TCRdb table keeps only in-frame clones and is missing some. V, J and clone size derive from that table, while D and trimming were established from the DNA sequence. The data contain tens of thousands of clones, 91% of them singletons. CDR3 size: 16 residues. CDR1 is MNHEY, CDR2 SVGEGT, per germline. J was trimmed by 2 bases and V by 3 bases; bases with no gene match: 2.

This receptor was taken from a human donor with active COVID-19. The donor label of this sample is uncertain. Sequencing input: peripheral blood. The V and J genes are TRBV6-2 or TRBV6-3 and TRBJ2-3, with 13 bases fitting TRBD2. Here the CDR3 reads CASSYTSGRATDTQYF. DNA for the CDR3: TGTGCCAGCAGTTATACTAGCGGGAGGGCCACAGATACGCAGTATTTT.